The 5 T cell receptor beta chains given below trace back to one sample, sequenced in a study of blood T cell repertoires in COVID-19. The assay was immunoSEQ multiplex PCR, and TCRdb's table has in-frame clones only and misses some. The sample records some 260,000 clones, 80% to 90% being singletons. What was sequenced was PBMCs or T cells enriched from blood (not recorded which). The source is a man aged 30-40 years with acute COVID-19.

This chain connects TRBV7-2 to TRBJ1-2; D might be TRBD1 (5 bases). The CDR3 totals 16 residues. CDR1 and CDR2 (germline): SGHTA, FQGNSA. With 5 bases removed from V and 0 bases from J, the gap between germline ends came to 16 bases. CDR3 sequence (DNA): TGTGCCAGCAGCGCGGGGGGTGCGCGAGCTAACTATGGCTACACCTTC. This translates into CASSAGGARANYGYTF.

The genes are TRBV5-1 and TRBJ1-1; no clear D gene. This CDR3 contains 15 residues. The V gene lost 4 bases and the J gene lost 1 base, with 14 bases spanning the gap. Germline CDR1 SGHRS, CDR2 YFSETQ. The CDR3 bases are TGCGCCAGCAGCGGGAAGGGAGGCGGGAACACTGAAGCTTTCTTT. Protein sequence: CASSGKGGGNTEAFF.

This chain connects TRBV11-3 to TRBJ2-3, with a weak D call TRBD1 (5 bases). From germline, CDR1 is SGHNT and CDR2 YENEEA. V gave up 2 bases and J gave up 3 bases, with 6 bases separating them. The length of the CDR3 is 13 residues. The CDR3 is CASSLQGTDTQYF. As DNA, the CDR3 is TGTGCCAGCAGCTTACAGGGAACAGATACGCAGTATTTT.

V and J are TRBV3-1 (or the pseudogene TRBV3-2) and TRBJ1-2, with a tentative D call TRBD1 (6 bases). Germline V gene lookup returns CDR1 LGHDT and CDR2 YNNKEL (reference sequence). The CDR3 length is 17 residues. Trimming cost V 1 base and J 4 bases, with 19 bases left between them. This CDR3 reads CASSQGVGGANTYGYTF. Written as DNA, the CDR3 is TGTGCCAGCAGCCAAGGAGTGGGGGGGGCCAATACCTATGGCTACACCTTC.

This sequence joins TRBV6-5 and TRBJ2-7; D is unresolved. Germline assignment: CDR1 MNHEY and CDR2 SVGAGI. The CDR3 has 13 amino acids. V shed 0 bases and J shed 6 bases, with 9 bases lying between them. CDR3 region: CASSYSQSREQYV. The CDR3 nucleotides read TGTGCCAGCAGTTACTCCCAGTCCCGCGAGCAGTACGTC.